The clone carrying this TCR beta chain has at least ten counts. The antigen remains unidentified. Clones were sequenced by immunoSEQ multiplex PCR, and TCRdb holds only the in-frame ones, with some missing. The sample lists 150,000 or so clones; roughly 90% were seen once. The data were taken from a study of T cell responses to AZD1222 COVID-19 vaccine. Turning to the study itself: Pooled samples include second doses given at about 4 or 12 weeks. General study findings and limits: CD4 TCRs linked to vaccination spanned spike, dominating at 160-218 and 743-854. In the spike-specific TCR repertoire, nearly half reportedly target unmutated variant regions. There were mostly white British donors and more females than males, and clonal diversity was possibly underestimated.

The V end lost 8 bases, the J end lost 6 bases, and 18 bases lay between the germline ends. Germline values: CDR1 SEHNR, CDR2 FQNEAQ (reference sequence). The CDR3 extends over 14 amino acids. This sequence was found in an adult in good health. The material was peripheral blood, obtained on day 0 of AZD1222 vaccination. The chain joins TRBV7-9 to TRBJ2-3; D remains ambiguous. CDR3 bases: TGTGCCAGCCGGCACATAGGCTCGGCGGATACGCAGTATTTT. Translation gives CASRHIGSADTQYF. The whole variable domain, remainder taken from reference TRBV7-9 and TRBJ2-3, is DTGVSQNPRHKITKRGQNVTFRCDPISEHNRLYWYRQTLGQGPEFLTYFQNEAQLEKSRLLSDRFSAERPKGSFSTLEIQRTEQGDSAMYLCASRHIGSADTQYFGPGTRLTVL.